This passage covers 23 T cell receptor beta chains from one sample sequenced in a study of T cells after yellow fever vaccination. TCRdb recomputed calls from the 5' RACE reads with MiXCR, one row per CDR3 protein. The sample contains about 340,000 distinct CDR3 sequences, 8% to 10% of which appear only once. The input for sequencing was PBMCs, taken on the day of the first yellow fever vaccination. These receptors came from a man aged 18 to 29 who received the YFV17D yellow fever vaccine.

The chain uses TRBV5-1 and TRBJ1-2, with 7 positions matching TRBD1. V lost 2 bases, J lost 10 bases, and 8 bases stayed unmatched. This CDR3 has 13 amino acids. Germline CDR1 reads SGHRS; CDR2 reads YFSETQ. The CDR3 loop is CASSLGQAWAYTF. In DNA, the CDR3 is TGCGCCAGCAGCTTAGGACAGGCCTGGGCCTACACCTTC.

Concerning this clonotype itself: One junction end disagrees with the germline gene, perhaps due to a read error. V is TRBV7-9 and J is TRBJ1-1; D perhaps matches TRBD1 (6 bases). Germline loops: CDR1 SEHNR, CDR2 FQNEAQ (reference sequence). The CDR3 has 16 amino acids. CDR3 loop: CASSWGGSRTNTEVFF. In nucleotides, the CDR3 is TGTGCCAGCAGCTGGGGGGGCAGCCGGACGAACACTGAAGTTTTCTTT. The whole variable domain, filled in from reference TRBV7-9 and TRBJ1-1, reads DTGVSQNPRHKITKRGQNVTFRCDPISEHNRLYWYRQTLGQGPEFLTYFQNEAQLEKSRLLSDRFSAERPKGSFSTLEIQRTEQGDSAMYLCASSWGGSRTNTEVFFGQGTRLTVV.

This clonotype was seen more than once but under ten times. This chain connects TRBV19 to TRBJ2-7; D not certain. The CDR3 runs 13 residues. Germline lookup yields CDR1 LNHDA and CDR2 SQIVND (reference sequence). Trimming took off 1 base at V and 4 bases at J, with 8 bases between the two ends. This CDR3 reads CASSIAPGYEQYV. The CDR3 DNA reads TGTGCCAGTAGTATAGCCCCAGGATACGAGCAGTACGTC.

The chain joins TRBV5-1 to TRBJ1-1; possibly TRBD1 for D (5 bases). Trimming took 2 bases from V and 2 from J, leaving 10 bases between them. CDR3 length: 14 residues. The germline V gene has CDR1 SGHRS and CDR2 YFSETQ. CDR3 in amino acids: CASSFARVNTEAFF. As DNA, the CDR3 is TGCGCCAGCAGCTTTGCCAGGGTCAACACTGAAGCTTTCTTT.

This clonotype came up a few times. The CDR3 spells CASSLAGGVRRGLGSEAFF. Written as DNA, the CDR3 is TGTGCCAGCAGCTTGGCGGGGGGCGTGCGACGGGGCCTGGGATCTGAAGCTTTCTTT. V gene TRBV5-6 combines with J gene TRBJ1-1, with D tentatively TRBD1 (6 bases). Germline CDR1 SGHDT, CDR2 YYEEEE. The CDR3 has 19 amino acids. The germline V and J ends were trimmed by 0 bases and 6 bases, with 27 bases remaining between them.

This clonotype was seen a handful of times. This chain connects TRBV20-1 to TRBJ2-7, with no clear D. In germline, CDR1 is DFQATT, CDR2 SNEGSKA (reference sequence). Trimming pared 0 bases from V and 2 bases from J, leaving 8 bases between. The CDR3 runs 13 residues. CDR3 sequence (DNA): TGCAGTGCTAGAGATACGAGTCCCTACGAGCAGTACTTC. Protein sequence: CSARDTSPYEQYF.

The V and J genes are TRBV5-5 and TRBJ2-5; 14 nucleotides agree with TRBD2. The germline V gene encodes CDR1 SGHKS and CDR2 YYEKEE (reference sequence). This CDR3 spans 15 amino acids. The trim removed 4 bases at V and 5 bases at J, leaving 4 bases unmatched. The CDR3 bases are TGTGCCAGCAGCCCGACTAGCGGGGGGGCGGAGACCCAGTACTTC. Its protein product is CASSPTSGGAETQYF. The variable domain in full, completed from reference TRBV5-5 and TRBJ2-5, reads DAGVTQSPTHLIKTRGQQVTLRCSPISGHKSVSWYQQVLGQGPQFIFQYYEKEERGRGNFPDRFSARQFPNYSSELNVNALLLGDSALYLCASSPTSGGAETQYFGPGTRLLVL.

The sample holds many counts of this clonotype. The chain has TRBV15 and TRBJ2-2; 9 nucleotides align to TRBD1. V gave up 2 bases and J gave up 5 bases; unmatched junction bases: 3. Germline V gene sequence: CDR1 LNHNV, CDR2 YYDKDF (reference sequence). The CDR3 extends over 15 amino acids. CDR3 protein: CATSRRGTGTGELFF. The CDR3 bases are TGTGCCACCAGCAGAAGGGGGACAGGGACCGGGGAGCTGTTTTTT.

At least ten counts were recorded for this clonotype. The CDR3 DNA reads as TGTGCCAGCAGCTTAGCATCAGGGGCCTACGAGCAGTACTTC. Protein sequence: CASSLASGAYEQYF. This sequence joins TRBV7-2 and TRBJ2-7; maybe TRBD1 (6 bases). The CDR3 totals 14 residues. The ends were cut back, 0 bases at V and 2 bases at J, with 8 bases in the middle. Germline lookup yields CDR1 SGHTA and CDR2 FQGNSA. The whole variable domain, filled in from reference TRBV7-2 and TRBJ2-7, reads GAGVSQSPSNKVTEKGKDVELRCDPISGHTALYWYRQSLGQGLEFLIYFQGNSAPDKSGLPSDRFSAERTGGSVSTLTIQRTQQEDSAVYLCASSLASGAYEQYFGPGTRLTVT.

There are a few counts of this clonotype. This chain uses TRBV20-1 with TRBJ2-7; TRBD2 matches at 10 bases. Germline V lookup: CDR1 DFQATT, CDR2 SNEGSKA (reference sequence). CDR3 size: 18 residues. V gave up 2 bases and J gave up 4 bases; unmatched junction bases: 17. CDR3 region: CSARQGTPGLADPYEQYV. The CDR3 DNA sequence: TGCAGTGCTAGACAAGGTACCCCCGGACTAGCGGATCCATACGAGCAGTACGTC.

In this sample, this clonotype turned up a few times. V usage is TRBV20-1 and J usage is TRBJ1-1; D is unclear. Germline CDR1 is DFQATT and CDR2 is SNEGSKA (reference sequence). This CDR3 is 15 amino acids long. Trimming cost V 3 bases and J 5 bases, with 19 bases left between them. CDR3: CSARSGADGGTEAFF. The CDR3 bases are TGCAGTGCTAGGTCGGGCGCAGACGGAGGTACTGAAGCTTTCTTT.

This clonotype was counted between two and nine times. This chain connects TRBV5-1 to TRBJ2-5; D is unresolved. CDR1 is SGHRS and CDR2 is YFSETQ in the germline V gene. This CDR3 comprises 13 residues. V lost 4 bases, J lost 2 bases, and 9 bases lay in between. The CDR3 nucleotides read TGCGCCAGCAGCCCTTTACCTCAAGAGACCCAGTACTTC. Amino acids: CASSPLPQETQYF.

This chain joins TRBV10-3 and TRBJ1-2; D is perhaps TRBD1 (5 bases). With 2 bases removed from V and 4 bases from J, the gap between germline ends came to 11 bases. Germline lookup yields CDR1 ENHRY and CDR2 SYGVKD. The CDR3 is made up of 14 amino acids. In DNA form, the CDR3 reads TGTGCCATCAGTGAGGGGCGGGGGAGCTATGGCTACACCTTC. Translation gives CAISEGRGSYGYTF.

This clonotype was seen ten or more times. This chain uses TRBV5-5 with TRBJ1-1, with D uncertain. Germline V gives CDR1 SGHKS, CDR2 YYEKEE (reference sequence). The V end lost 0 bases, the J end lost 8 bases, and 11 bases lay between the germline ends. The CDR3 totals 13 residues. The DNA for the CDR3 is TGTGCCAGCAGCTTGGAAGCCGTCGGAGAAGCTTTCTTT. It translates to CASSLEAVGEAFF.

The gene calls are TRBV5-1 and TRBJ2-1; TRBD1 might be the D (5 bases). Germline lookup yields CDR1 SGHRS and CDR2 YFSETQ. V was pared by 0 bases and J by 12 bases, with 22 bases between. The CDR3 loop spans 16 amino acids. The CDR3 nucleotides are TGCGCCAGCAGCTTGGTCCCCATCCCAGGGAAGGGCGGGCAGTTCTTC. Amino acid sequence: CASSLVPIPGKGGQFF.

This clonotype came up a few times. The rearrangement joins TRBV20-1 to TRBJ2-1, with 7 bases matching TRBD2. Germline assignment: CDR1 DFQATT and CDR2 SNEGSKA (reference sequence). V shed 5 bases and J 5 bases; nucleotides not matched to a gene: 9. This CDR3 region has 14 residues. CDR3 region: CSAPEASGDNEQFF. Here the CDR3 DNA reads TGCAGTGCTCCGGAGGCTAGCGGAGACAATGAGCAGTTCTTC.

This clonotype was seen more than once but under ten times. The J gene is TRBJ2-3, the V gene TRBV11-2; TRBD2 matches at 8 bases. This CDR3 spans 15 amino acids. Germline V lookup: CDR1 SGHAT, CDR2 FQNNGV. V dropped 2 bases and J dropped 1; count of bases not matched to a gene: 2. The CDR3: CASSLREGGTDTQYF. The CDR3 nucleotides are TGTGCCAGCAGCTTACGGGAGGGGGGCACAGATACGCAGTATTTT.

This clonotype has at least ten counts. The CDR3 loop reads CASSYSAGGADTQYF. The CDR3 coding sequence is TGTGCCAGCAGTTACTCTGCCGGGGGCGCAGATACGCAGTATTTT. The chain joins TRBV6-5 to TRBJ2-3; D possibly matches TRBD1 or TRBD2 (6 bases each). The CDR3 totals 15 residues. Per germline, CDR1 MNHEY and CDR2 SVGAGI. Deletions cut 0 bases from V and 4 bases from J, with 11 bases between.

This chain joins TRBV3-1 and TRBJ2-1; 8 bases align to TRBD1. CDR3 size: 15 residues. The germline CDR1 and CDR2 sequences are LGHDT and YNNKEL (reference sequence). With 4 bases clipped from V and 4 bases from J, the junction kept 6 bases outside the gene matches. CDR3 amino acids: CASSLARDRYNEQFF. CDR3 in DNA: TGTGCCAGCAGCCTCGCACGGGACAGGTACAATGAGCAGTTCTTC.

This clonotype was seen at least ten times. The chain carries TRBV5-1 and TRBJ2-5; perhaps D is TRBD1 or TRBD2 (5 bases each). V lost 0 bases to trimming and J lost 1 base, with 16 bases between them. CDR1 is SGHRS and CDR2 is YFSETQ in the germline V gene. This CDR3 spans 17 amino acids. The CDR3 DNA is TGCGCCAGCAGCTTGGCCTTGTCGTCGGGGACCCAAGAGACCCAGTACTTC. Its translation is CASSLALSSGTQETQYF.

This clonotype was observed at least ten times. The chain combines TRBV7-9 with TRBJ1-3; D is undetermined. The germline V gene encodes CDR1 SEHNR and CDR2 FQNEAQ (reference sequence). V lost 4 bases and J 2 bases, leaving 12 bases between the germline ends. This CDR3 has 15 residues. The CDR3 nucleotides read TGTGCCAGCAGCTCCCGGTCGGGCACTGGAAACACCATATATTTT. The encoded protein is CASSSRSGTGNTIYF.

This clonotype was seen a few times. The J gene is TRBJ2-3, the V gene TRBV18; D is possibly TRBD1 or TRBD2 (5 bases each). CDR3 length: 16 residues. Per the germline V gene, CDR1 is KGHSH and CDR2 is LQKENI. With 2 bases removed from V and 3 bases from J, the gap between germline ends came to 15 bases. The CDR3 sequence is CASSPSRAGRTDTQYF. The CDR3 DNA is TGTGCCAGCTCACCATCGAGGGCAGGGAGAACAGATACGCAGTATTTT.

CDR3: CASSPTGPYEQYV. The CDR3 DNA reads TGTGCCAGCAGTCCGACAGGCCCCTACGAGCAGTACGTC. This chain joins TRBV7-2 and TRBJ2-7, with D possibly being TRBD1 (6 bases). Germline assignment: CDR1 SGHTA and CDR2 FQGNSA. The CDR3 spans 13 residues. V gave up 6 bases and J gave up 2 bases, with 11 bases separating them.